Following are 28 T cell receptor beta chains from one sample sequenced in a study of blood T cells in healthy people across ages. Using a J-beta primer mix together with a sample-barcoded 5' primer, a second PCR was run for about 6 to 12 cycles. TCRdb re-called the 5' RACE reads with MiXCR, one entry per CDR3 protein. The sample includes about 900,000 distinct CDR3 sequences, roughly 48% of them seen just once. Sequenced: blood. These receptor sequences come from a man aged 30-40 years in good health.

This clonotype was recorded a few times. J is TRBJ2-1 and V is TRBV27; D possibly uses TRBD1 or TRBD2 (6 bases each). The CDR3 has 16 residues. The germline CDR1 and CDR2 sequences are MNHEY and SMNVEV (reference sequence). V shed 5 bases and J shed 5 bases, with 19 bases lying between them. CDR3 bases: TGTGCCAGCAGTCAAACTGGGGGGCTTGGGAACAATGAGCAGTTCTTC. Protein sequence: CASSQTGGLGNNEQFF.

The chain combines TRBV28 with TRBJ2-2; tentative D call: TRBD2 (6 bases). Germline V CDR1 and CDR2: MDHEN, SYDVKM. This CDR3 region has 15 residues. Trimming stripped 7 bases from V and 2 bases from J, with 14 bases between. Here the CDR3 DNA reads TGTGCCAGCATTCCGGGGGACCTAAACACCGGGGAGCTGTTTTTT. Translated, it gives CASIPGDLNTGELFF. The full variable domain, rest sourced from reference TRBV28 and TRBJ2-2, is DVKVTQSSRYLVKRTGEKVFLECVQDMDHENMFWYRQDPGLGLRLIYFSYDVKMKEKGDIPEGYSVSREKKERFSLILESASTNQTSMYLCASIPGDLNTGELFFGEGSRLTVL.

This clonotype appeared a few times. J is TRBJ2-7 and V is TRBV2; unclear D gene. The V gene lost 6 bases and the J gene lost 6 bases, with 9 bases spanning the gap. The germline V gene has CDR1 SNHLY and CDR2 FYNNEI. The CDR3 is made up of 11 amino acids. This chain's CDR3 is CASRAQVEQYF. CDR3 coding DNA: TGTGCCAGCAGGGCTCAGGTCGAGCAGTACTTC.

The chain is built from TRBV7-2 and TRBJ2-1; the D is unclear. Trimming took off 1 base at V and 8 bases at J, with 6 bases between the two ends. The germline V gene encodes CDR1 SGHTA and CDR2 FQGNSA. The CDR3 runs to 12 residues. The CDR3 nucleotides are TGTGCCAGCAGCTTAGTTTCCTATGAGCAGTTCTTC. This translates into CASSLVSYEQFF. Supplemented by reference TRBV7-2 and TRBJ2-1, the full variable domain reads GAGVSQSPSNKVTEKGKDVELRCDPISGHTALYWYRQSLGQGLEFLIYFQGNSAPDKSGLPSDRFSAERTGGSVSTLTIQRTQQEDSAVYLCASSLVSYEQFFGPGTRLTVL.

The rearrangement joins TRBV9 to TRBJ2-5, with TRBD1 identical over 7 bases. Germline V gene lookup returns CDR1 SGDLS and CDR2 YYNGEE. The CDR3 length is 15 residues. Losses at the gene ends were 3 bases for V and 4 bases for J; bases not matched to a gene: 9. CDR3 sequence: CASSAAEGAGETQYF. CDR3 nucleotide sequence: TGTGCCAGCAGCGCCGCCGAGGGGGCAGGAGAGACCCAGTACTTC. The variable domain in full, with the rest retrieved from reference TRBV9 and TRBJ2-5, is DSGVTQTPKHLITATGQRVTLRCSPRSGDLSVYWYQQSLDQGLQFLIQYYNGEERAKGNILERFSAQQFPDLHSELNLSSLELGDSALYFCASSAAEGAGETQYFGPGTRLLVL.

This clonotype has just a few counts. This CDR3 reads CASSQVMGGAGSPLHF. The CDR3 region has the DNA TGCGCCAGCAGCCAAGTAATGGGGGGGGCCGGTTCACCCCTCCACTTT. The chain employs TRBV4-3 and TRBJ1-6, with D possibly matching TRBD1 (6 bases). V lost 1 base to trimming and J lost 9 bases, with 16 bases between them. The CDR3 spans 16 residues. Germline lookup yields CDR1 LGHNA and CDR2 YSLEER.

V and J are TRBV10-3 and TRBJ1-4, with D maybe TRBD1 (5 bases). Germline V gene data show CDR1 as ENHRY and CDR2 as SYGVKD. V was pared by 6 bases and J by 7 bases, with 12 bases between. The CDR3 spans 13 residues. The CDR3 here is CAIRGGEVEKLFF. Written as DNA, the CDR3 is TGTGCCATCAGGGGGGGTGAAGTTGAAAAACTGTTTTTT.

With regard to this clonotype: Here the CDR3 omits its conserved ending phenylalanine or tryptophan, so a read error is the likely source. J is TRBJ2-7 and V is TRBV4-1; 9 nucleotides line up with TRBD1. The germline CDR1 and CDR2 sequences are MGHRA and YSYEKL. The CDR3 consists of 14 residues. V trimming: 4 bases; J trimming: 4 bases; junction bases outside the gene matches: 5. The CDR3 sequence is CASSPGTGSYEQYS. CDR3 sequence (DNA): TGCGCCAGCAGCCCCGGGACAGGGAGTTACGAGCAGTACTCC.

The rearrangement uses TRBV28 and TRBJ2-3, with D unresolved. V was trimmed by 5 bases and J by 0 bases, leaving 9 bases between them. The CDR3 contains 14 residues. Germline CDR1 reads MDHEN; CDR2 reads SYDVKM. DNA of the CDR3: TGTGCCAGCAGTGCACCCTTTAGCACAGATACGCAGTATTTT. Encoded protein: CASSAPFSTDTQYF.

This clonotype appeared a few times. The chain is built from TRBV28 and TRBJ2-4; maybe TRBD2 (5 bases). Germline-derived CDR1 and CDR2 are MDHEN and SYDVKM. The CDR3 has 14 amino acids. Trimming left V 5 bases short and J 3 bases short, with 11 bases between. This CDR3 reads CASSQEGYKNIQYF. CDR3 sequence (DNA): TGTGCCAGCAGTCAAGAGGGTTACAAAAACATTCAGTACTTC.

The CDR3 DNA follows: TGCGCCAGCAGCCAAGAGACAGGGGCTAACTATGGCTACACCTTC. Residues: CASSQETGANYGYTF. The chain employs TRBV4-3 and TRBJ1-2, with 8 positions matching TRBD1. V shed 0 bases, J shed 0 bases, and the junction held 0 bases outside the gene matches. Germline CDR1 reads LGHNA; CDR2 reads YSLEER. CDR3 size: 15 residues.

J is TRBJ1-6 and V is TRBV7-2; 8 bases are a match to TRBD1. Germline CDR1 reads SGHTA; CDR2 reads FQGNSA. V was clipped by 5 bases and J by 0 bases; unmatched bases: 6. CDR3 length equals 17 residues. The chain's CDR3 is CASSRDRGSSYNSPLHF. CDR3 sequence (DNA): TGTGCCAGCAGCCGAGACAGGGGTAGCTCCTATAATTCACCCCTCCACTTT.

This clonotype was seen a handful of times. V usage is TRBV7-9 and J usage is TRBJ2-7; D not certain. The germline V gene has CDR1 SEHNR and CDR2 FQNEAQ (reference sequence). Trimming pared 0 bases from V and 6 bases from J, leaving 9 bases between. The CDR3 loop spans 13 amino acids. The DNA of the CDR3 is TGTGCCAGCAGCTTAGCCGGGTCGCCCGAGCAGTACTTC. This sequence encodes CASSLAGSPEQYF.

V usage is TRBV2 and J usage is TRBJ2-7; D is unclear. Germline V gives CDR1 SNHLY, CDR2 FYNNEI. The CDR3 covers 13 residues. V shed 4 bases and J shed 0 bases, with 7 bases lying between them. CDR3 nucleotide sequence: TGTGCCAGCAGTGGGCCGAACTCCTACGAGCAGTACTTC. Amino acids: CASSGPNSYEQYF.

The chain is built from TRBV29-1 and TRBJ2-7; 8 bases are a match to TRBD1. The germline V gene encodes CDR1 SQVTM and CDR2 ANQGSEA. CDR3 length: 14 amino acids. Trimming took 3 bases from V and 1 from J; bases not matched to a gene: 5. CDR3 in DNA: TGCAGCGTTGACGGACAGGGAGAATCCTACGAGCAGTACTTC. Its protein is CSVDGQGESYEQYF.

This clonotype showed up just a few times. V is TRBV27 and J is TRBJ1-5; 8 bases align to TRBD1. J lost 2 bases, V lost 9 bases, and 15 bases had no gene match. The germline V gene encodes CDR1 MNHEY and CDR2 SMNVEV (reference sequence). This CDR3 has 17 residues. CDR3 amino acids: CASTGQGKPLGNQPQHF. CDR3 bases: TGTGCCAGTACCGGACAGGGTAAGCCCCTGGGCAATCAGCCCCAGCATTTT.

This clonotype was detected only once. J is TRBJ2-5 and V is TRBV20-1; 10 positions match TRBD2. With 6 bases clipped from V and 7 bases from J, the junction kept 11 bases outside the gene matches. Germline V CDR1 and CDR2: DFQATT, SNEGSKA (reference sequence). CDR3 length: 14 amino acids. The CDR3 coding sequence is TGCAGTGCCCAGACCGGGACTAGCGTGGGGACCCAGTACTTC. It is translated as CSAQTGTSVGTQYF.

The rearrangement uses TRBV12-3 or TRBV12-4 and TRBJ2-7; D gene uncertain. Trimming pared 5 bases from V and 7 bases from J, leaving 12 bases between. The CDR3 is 12 amino acids. CDR3 in DNA: TGTGCCAGCAGTCGACTTTCCGATGAGCAGTACTTC. It translates to CASSRLSDEQYF.

Regarding this clonotype: The junction departs from the called germline gene at one end, perhaps through a read error. This chain connects TRBV12-3 or TRBV12-4 to TRBJ2-5; 11 bases are a match to TRBD1. The CDR3 sequence is 16 residues long. CDR3 in DNA: TGTGCCAGCAGTCCACCACCCGGGACAGGGGGAGAGACCCAGTACTTT. The encoded protein is CASSPPPGTGGETQYF.

This clonotype was found a few times. J is TRBJ1-2 and V is TRBV27; 7 nucleotides align to TRBD1. Per the germline V gene, CDR1 is MNHEY and CDR2 is SMNVEV (reference sequence). V shed 6 bases, J shed 4 bases, and the junction held 8 bases outside the gene matches. The CDR3 extends over 14 amino acids. CDR3 in DNA: TGTGCCAGCAGACTTACAGGGGCCGGCTATGGCTACACCTTC. Translating it yields CASRLTGAGYGYTF.

The rearrangement uses TRBV20-1 and TRBJ2-7; either TRBD1 or TRBD2 may supply D (5 bases each). This CDR3 region has 15 residues. Between the trimmed V and J ends, which lost 6 bases and 1 base, there was a span of 19 bases. The germline CDR1 and CDR2 sequences are DFQATT and SNEGSKA (reference sequence). The CDR3 DNA sequence: TGCAGTGCCAGATCCGGGACGGCGTCGTCCTACGAGCAGTACTTC. Its translation is CSARSGTASSYEQYF.

The gene calls are TRBV6-5 and TRBJ2-5; 9 bases fit TRBD2. This CDR3 has 14 amino acids. CDR1 and CDR2 (germline): MNHEY, SVGAGI. V trimming: 3 bases; J trimming: 3 bases; junction bases outside the gene matches: 2. The chain's CDR3 is CASSYSGGKETQYF. The CDR3 DNA follows: TGTGCCAGCAGTTATAGCGGGGGAAAAGAGACCCAGTACTTC.

This clonotype was counted only a few times. The rearrangement joins TRBV4-3 to TRBJ2-1, with D tentatively TRBD1 (5 bases). V was pared by 4 bases and J by 6 bases, with 10 bases between. This CDR3 has 13 amino acids. The germline gives CDR1 LGHNA, CDR2 YSLEER. DNA for the CDR3: TGCGCCAGCAGCCCAGGGCTAGGCAATGAGCAGTTCTTC. Its protein is CASSPGLGNEQFF.

A few counts support this clonotype. The V call is TRBV25-1, the J call TRBJ2-7; 9 nucleotides agree with TRBD1. The length of the CDR3 is 13 residues. V lost 4 bases, J lost 3 bases, and 1 base stayed unmatched. Germline V gene data show CDR1 as MGHDK and CDR2 as SYGVNS. Here the CDR3 reads CASSGQGDYEQYF. DNA for the CDR3: TGTGCCAGCAGTGGACAGGGGGACTACGAGCAGTACTTC.

In this sample, this clonotype turned up a few times. J is TRBJ2-1 and V is TRBV5-1, with TRBD2 identical over 11 bases. CDR3 length equals 16 residues. Germline lookup yields CDR1 SGHRS and CDR2 YFSETQ. The J segment lost 5 bases and the V segment lost 2 bases, leaving 6 bases of the junction unmatched. DNA of the CDR3: TGCGCCAGCAGCTTTACTAGCGGGGGAGTTAACAATGAGCAGTTCTTC. It encodes CASSFTSGGVNNEQFF.

This clonotype has a handful of counts. This CDR3 reads CASSSAGTDLNYGYTF. CDR3 DNA sequence: TGCGCCAGCAGCTCCGCCGGGACCGACCTTAACTATGGCTACACCTTC. This chain joins TRBV5-1 and TRBJ1-2; D perhaps matches TRBD1 (5 bases). V was clipped by 3 bases and J by 1 base, with 16 bases between them. This CDR3 region has 16 residues. Germline lookup yields CDR1 SGHRS and CDR2 YFSETQ.

V is TRBV20-1 and J is TRBJ2-1; a possible D gene is TRBD1 (6 bases). The CDR3 contains 15 residues. Germline CDR1 is DFQATT and CDR2 is SNEGSKA (reference sequence). The V end lost 3 bases, the J end lost 1 base, and 13 bases lay between the germline ends. DNA for the CDR3: TGCAGTGCTAGGAAAACAGGGAGTTCCTACAATGAGCAGTTCTTC. The encoded protein is CSARKTGSSYNEQFF.

The chain couples TRBV10-3 to TRBJ1-1, with 12 bases aligning to TRBD1. Germline loops: CDR1 ENHRY, CDR2 SYGVKD. The CDR3 is 16 residues long. V gave up 3 bases and J gave up 6 bases; unmatched junction bases: 8. DNA for the CDR3: TGTGCCATCAGTGACCTAAACCGGGACAGGGGGCCTGAAGCTTTCTTT. Protein product: CAISDLNRDRGPEAFF.